These 30 T cell receptor beta chains share one sample of origin, sequenced in a study of blood T cell repertoires in COVID-19. Libraries were prepared by immunoSEQ multiplex PCR; TCRdb keeps only in-frame clonotypes and omits some of them. The sample includes roughly 140,000 clones, approximately 88% of them seen just once. The sequenced material came from peripheral blood. Receptors were obtained from a woman in her forties or fifties with acute or convalescent COVID-19.

The CDR3 DNA is TGTGCCAGCAGGGGGGGGAGCTCTGGAAACACCATATATTTT. This codes for CASRGGSSGNTIYF. The chain links TRBV2 to TRBJ1-3, with D possibly being TRBD1 (5 bases). Germline V gives CDR1 SNHLY, CDR2 FYNNEI. V was trimmed by 6 bases and J by 0 bases, leaving 9 bases between them. The CDR3 loop spans 14 amino acids. Complete variable domain (other parts from reference TRBV2 and TRBJ1-3): EPEVTQTPSHQVTQMGQEVILRCVPISNHLYFYWYRQILGQKVEFLVSFYNNEISEKSEIFDDQFSVERPDGSNFTLKIRSTKLEDSAMYFCASRGGSSGNTIYFGEGSWLTVV.

The V and J genes are TRBV2 and TRBJ1-3; TRBD1 is a possible D gene (5 bases). Germline lookup yields CDR1 SNHLY and CDR2 FYNNEI. Trimming left V 0 bases short and J 0 bases short, with 15 bases between. The CDR3 runs 18 residues. The CDR3 bases are TGTGCCAGCAGTGAAGCCCGACATACAGGCGCCTCTGGAAACACCATATATTTT. Encoded protein: CASSEARHTGASGNTIYF.

This clone has more than one count but fewer than ten. The chain uses TRBV28 and TRBJ1-5; TRBD1 matches at 7 bases. The CDR3 runs to 14 residues. Germline V gene data show CDR1 as MDHEN and CDR2 as SYDVKM. CDR3 residues: CGIEQGGTNQPQHF. CDR3 coding DNA: TGTGGGATCGAACAAGGGGGCACGAATCAGCCCCAGCATTTT.

The genes are TRBV5-5 and TRBJ1-6, with a weak D call TRBD1 (6 bases). The germline V gene has CDR1 SGHKS and CDR2 YYEKEE (reference sequence). The CDR3 has 15 amino acids. Between the trimmed V and J ends, which lost 4 bases and 0 bases, there was a span of 8 bases. This chain's CDR3 is CASSGTSSYNSPLHF. CDR3 DNA sequence: TGTGCCAGCAGCGGGACAAGCTCCTATAATTCACCCCTCCACTTT.

V and J are TRBV29-1 and TRBJ2-4, with D possibly being TRBD1 (5 bases). V was shortened by 2 bases and J by 7 bases, with 18 bases between the two germline ends. This CDR3 has 15 amino acids. Looked up from germline, CDR1 is SQVTM and CDR2 is ANQGSEA. The CDR3 DNA sequence: TGCAGCGTTGAATTCGGCAGGGAAAAACTTAACATTCAGTACTTC. It translates to CSVEFGREKLNIQYF.

The chain uses TRBV27 and TRBJ2-3, with a weak D call TRBD1 (6 bases). The V end lost 8 bases, the J end lost 1 base, and 19 bases lay between the germline ends. This CDR3 is built from 16 residues. Germline V gene sequence: CDR1 MNHEY, CDR2 SMNVEV (reference sequence). CDR3 in amino acids: CASGPLLRGGTDTQYF. As DNA, the CDR3 is TGTGCCAGCGGACCCCTTCTCAGGGGAGGCACAGATACGCAGTATTTT.

The chain combines TRBV6-6 with TRBJ1-6; D gene ambiguous. CDR1 is MNHNY and CDR2 is SVGAGI in the germline V gene (reference sequence). This CDR3 contains 14 residues. Between the trimmed V and J ends, which lost 2 bases and 6 bases, there was a span of 8 bases. CDR3 in DNA: TGTGCCAGCAGTTACCCTGAGAGTAATTCACCCCTCCACTTT. Translated: CASSYPESNSPLHF.

The chain recombines TRBV11-2 with TRBJ1-1, with a tentative D call TRBD1 (6 bases). CDR1 is SGHAT and CDR2 is FQNNGV in the germline V gene. The CDR3 consists of 14 residues. Trimming left V 5 bases short and J 3 bases short, with 13 bases between. For the CDR3, the DNA is TGTGCCAGCAGCCTGCAGGGGTTCGACACTGAAGCTTTCTTT. Its translation: CASSLQGFDTEAFF.

The J gene is TRBJ2-7, the V gene TRBV24-1; D is unclear. CDR1 and CDR2 from the germline V gene are KGHDR and SFDVKD. The CDR3 is 12 residues long. V dropped 4 bases and J dropped 1 base, with 4 bases sitting between them. Here the CDR3 reads CATSDGSYEQYF. Here the CDR3 DNA reads TGTGCCACCAGTGACGGTTCCTACGAGCAGTACTTC.

This rearrangement joins TRBV27 to TRBJ1-4, with 8 positions matching TRBD1. The trim removed 6 bases at V and 5 bases at J, leaving 5 bases unmatched. The CDR3 sequence is 14 residues long. Germline V gene data show CDR1 as MNHEY and CDR2 as SMNVEV (reference sequence). CDR3 in amino acids: CASRRQGSNEKLFF. In DNA form, the CDR3 reads TGTGCCAGCAGGCGACAGGGGTCGAATGAAAAACTGTTTTTT.

The chain uses TRBV5-1 and TRBJ2-6; 8 positions agree with TRBD1. V trimming: 3 bases; J trimming: 3 bases; junction bases outside the gene matches: 8. There are 17 residues in the CDR3. Germline CDR1 and CDR2: SGHRS and YFSETQ. Here the CDR3 DNA reads TGCGCCAGCAGCTCCATTCAGGGGGCGGGTGGGGCCAACGTCCTGACTTTC. The encoded protein is CASSSIQGAGGANVLTF.

The genes are TRBV27 and TRBJ2-7; 9 nucleotides align to TRBD1. V shed 6 bases, J shed 4 bases, and the junction held 4 bases outside the gene matches. Per the germline V gene, CDR1 is MNHEY and CDR2 is SMNVEV (reference sequence). This CDR3 has 13 amino acids. The CDR3 region is CASRSGQGYEQYF. The CDR3, as DNA: TGTGCCAGCAGGTCGGGACAGGGTTACGAGCAGTACTTC.

V and J are TRBV19 and TRBJ2-1; TRBD1 matches 7 bases. This CDR3 region has 15 residues. V gave up 2 bases and J gave up 4 bases; unmatched junction bases: 5. From germline, CDR1 is LNHDA and CDR2 SQIVND (reference sequence). CDR3 in DNA: TGTGCCAGTAGTATATTTGGGGACAGTTACAATGAGCAGTTCTTC. Its translation is CASSIFGDSYNEQFF.

V usage is TRBV24-1 and J usage is TRBJ2-3; a weak D match, TRBD2 (6 bases). Germline CDR1 is KGHDR and CDR2 is SFDVKD. This CDR3 comprises 15 residues. Between the trimmed V and J ends, which lost 9 bases and 0 bases, there was a span of 15 bases. CDR3 nucleotide sequence: TGTGCCACCTCTCGGTTCGCGGGGAGCACAGATACGCAGTATTTT. Protein sequence: CATSRFAGSTDTQYF.

This chain joins TRBV7-3 and TRBJ2-1; weak D call: TRBD2 (5 bases). The V end was cut by 2 bases, the J end by 8 bases, with 13 bases between. The CDR3 spans 14 residues. CDR1 and CDR2 (germline): SGHTA, FQGTGA. The CDR3 spells CASSLEGSRDEQFF. CDR3 coding DNA: TGTGCCAGCAGCTTAGAGGGCTCGAGGGATGAGCAGTTCTTC.

The V and J genes are TRBV5-1 and TRBJ2-1; TRBD2 matches 13 bases. From germline, CDR1 is SGHRS and CDR2 YFSETQ. Unmatched junction bases numbered 9, after V lost 1 base and J lost 8 bases. CDR3 length: 17 residues. CDR3 in amino acids: CASSLLRTSGSYHEQFF. The CDR3 region has the DNA TGCGCCAGCAGCTTGCTCAGGACTAGCGGGAGTTACCATGAGCAGTTCTTC.

This chain's CDR3 is CASSGGDRKNPTNEKLFF. The DNA for the CDR3 is TGTGCCAGCAGCGGAGGGGACAGGAAGAACCCAACTAATGAAAAACTGTTTTTT. The gene calls are TRBV3-1 (or the pseudogene TRBV3-2) and TRBJ1-4; 8 bases are shared with TRBD1. Looked up from germline, CDR1 is LGHDT and CDR2 is YNNKEL (reference sequence). The CDR3 totals 18 residues. Trimming at V came to 5 bases and at J to 0 bases, leaving 11 bases not matched to a gene.

This chain connects TRBV11-2 to TRBJ2-3, with TRBD1 matching over 8 bases. With 1 base clipped from V and 2 bases from J, the junction kept 5 bases outside the gene matches. The CDR3 has 16 amino acids. Germline CDR1 is SGHAT and CDR2 is FQNNGV. Here the CDR3 reads CASSLGQGRITDTQYF. CDR3 DNA: TGTGCCAGCAGCTTAGGACAGGGGCGAATCACAGATACGCAGTATTTT.

Notes on this clone: This sample includes further DNA sequences coding for the same CDR3. This chain uses TRBV5-6 with TRBJ2-1; 7 bases align to TRBD1. The CDR3 runs 15 residues. The V gene's germline CDR1 is SGHDT and CDR2 YYEEEE. V shed 0 bases and J 1 base; nucleotides not matched to a gene: 1. CDR3 DNA: TGTGCCAGCAGCTTGGGACAGGGTTCCTACAATGAGCAGTTCTTC. This gives the protein CASSLGQGSYNEQFF.

This chain uses TRBV6-6 with TRBJ2-2, with TRBD2 matching 8 bases. This CDR3 spans 15 amino acids. Germline lookup yields CDR1 MNHNY and CDR2 SVGAGI (reference sequence). Losses at the gene ends were 10 bases for V and 5 bases for J; bases not matched to a gene: 12. The CDR3 sequence: CATHNGASGTGELFF. CDR3 sequence (DNA): TGTGCCACCCACAACGGGGCTAGCGGGACCGGGGAGCTGTTTTTT.

CDR3 in amino acids: CASSPPGTGTYEQYF. CDR3 DNA: TGTGCCAGCTCACCCCCCGGGACAGGGACCTACGAGCAGTACTTC. This chain uses TRBV18 with TRBJ2-7, with TRBD1 identical over 9 bases. The V gene end was trimmed by 3 bases and the J gene end by 2 bases; junction bases not matched to a gene: 5. Germline CDR1 KGHSH, CDR2 LQKENI. The CDR3 has 15 residues.

This chain joins TRBV6-6 and TRBJ1-5, with 7 bases lining up with TRBD1. The CDR3 runs 16 residues. V gave up 7 bases and J gave up 0 bases; unmatched junction bases: 9. Per the germline V gene, CDR1 is MNHNY and CDR2 is SVGAGI (reference sequence). The CDR3 loop is CASNYRDSPSNQPQHF. The CDR3 DNA follows: TGTGCCAGCAACTACCGGGACAGTCCTAGCAATCAGCCCCAGCATTTT.

The gene calls are TRBV10-2 and TRBJ1-3; D ambiguous. CDR3 length: 13 residues. The germline gives CDR1 WSHSY, CDR2 SAAADI. V lost 4 bases and J lost 1, with 5 bases in between. Written as DNA, the CDR3 is TGCGCCAGCAGTGCGAGTTCTGGAAACACCATATATTTT. Translated: CASSASSGNTIYF.

With regard to this clone: Within the sample, other DNA sequences also encode this same CDR3. The J gene is TRBJ2-5, the V gene TRBV9; D gene ambiguous. Trimming removed 0 bases at V and 2 bases at J, with 5 bases between. The germline V gene has CDR1 SGDLS and CDR2 YYNGEE. The CDR3 extends over 13 amino acids. CDR3 in DNA: TGTGCCAGCAGCGTAGGGCCGCAAGAGACCCAGTACTTC. Translation: CASSVGPQETQYF.

For this clone: One end of the junction is discordant with germline, which a read error may explain. This sequence joins TRBV5-8 and TRBJ2-4; a weak D match, TRBD2 (6 bases). The CDR3 loop spans 16 amino acids. The germline V gene has CDR1 SGHTS and CDR2 YDEGEE. CDR3 amino acids: CASSLGGLGVKTIQYF. As DNA, the CDR3 is TGTGCCAGCAGCTTGGGGGGACTGGGGGTAAAAACCATTCAGTACTTC.

This clone was counted once. The rearrangement uses TRBV7-2 and TRBJ1-2, with TRBD1 identical over 7 bases. J gave up 2 bases and V 5 bases, and 5 bases lay outside the gene matches. This CDR3 is 14 amino acids long. Germline V CDR1 and CDR2: SGHTA, FQGNSA. For the CDR3, the DNA is TGTGCCAGCAGCCCCGGGACAGTAAACTATGGCTACACCTTC. Amino acids: CASSPGTVNYGYTF.

The count of this clone is one. The CDR3 reads CASSILNTEAFF. CDR3 coding DNA: TGTGCCAGTAGTATCTTGAACACTGAAGCTTTCTTT. The chain combines TRBV19 with TRBJ1-1; D is ambiguous. Germline CDR1 LNHDA, CDR2 SQIVND (reference sequence). The CDR3 has 12 amino acids. The germline V and J ends were trimmed by 3 bases and 0 bases, with 2 bases remaining between them.

The rearrangement joins TRBV10-1 to TRBJ2-7, with D possibly TRBD2 on 5 matching bases. V was clipped by 2 bases and J by 5 bases, with 16 bases between them. Germline CDR1 is WNHNN and CDR2 is SYGVQD (reference sequence). The CDR3 spans 15 residues. CDR3 protein: CASSETGRGRDEQYF. In nucleotides, the CDR3 is TGCGCCAGCAGTGAGACCGGCCGGGGTAGGGACGAGCAGTACTTC.

This chain uses TRBV11-1 with TRBJ2-5, with 9 bases aligning to TRBD1. After removal of 3 bases from V and 5 bases from J, the junction contained 4 bases not matched to a gene. This CDR3 is 14 amino acids long. The germline V gene has CDR1 SGHAT and CDR2 FQDESV (reference sequence). CDR3 sequence: CASSFHRGQETQYF. CDR3 bases: TGTGCCAGCAGCTTTCACAGGGGGCAGGAGACCCAGTACTTC.

The rearrangement joins TRBV9 to TRBJ1-6; D remains ambiguous. CDR3 length equals 14 residues. Germline V gene sequence: CDR1 SGDLS, CDR2 YYNGEE. V was cut by 3 bases and J by 9 bases, with 13 bases left in between. The CDR3 nucleotides are TGTGCCAGCAGCGCGGGGAGTCCATTTTCACCCCTCCACTTT. Residues: CASSAGSPFSPLHF.